These T cell receptor beta chains were read from a single sample in a study of long-term antiretroviral therapy in people with HIV. Sequencing used immunoSEQ multiplex PCR; TCRdb keeps in-frame clones, though not all of them. The repertoire holds 21,000 or so clones, roughly 85% seen once, with 8.1% in the top ten. Sequencing used unsorted PBMCs, obtained at the start of antiretroviral therapy. All receptors come from a man aged 50-60 years with HIV. Both conserved end residues are part of each CDR3.

v_call	j_call	cdr3_aa
TRBV28	TRBJ2-2	CASSSILAGVTNTGELFF
TRBV5-4	TRBJ2-7	CASSLDIWGEQYF
TRBV5-6	TRBJ2-5	CASSLAEETQYF
TRBV10-3	TRBJ1-2	CAISELTSDGYTF
TRBV30	TRBJ2-1	CAWSPSTSGDYNEQFF
TRBV11-2	TRBJ1-2	CASSLGAGVEYGYTF
TRBV7-8	TRBJ2-7	CASSFGGAYEQYF
TRBV6-6	TRBJ1-1	CASSYSGTLNTEAFF
TRBV7-9	TRBJ2-7	CASSSGDSWGYEQYF
TRBV19	TRBJ2-5	CATSTSLGETQYF
TRBV7-2	TRBJ2-4	CASSSRRGLDIQYF
TRBV28	TRBJ1-1	CASTINGGTEAFF
TRBV11-2	TRBJ1-4	CASSLEGEKLFF
TRBV19	TRBJ2-3	CASSTWTSGIQDTQYF